The 3 T cell receptor beta chains below all came from one sample that was sequenced in a study of T cell responses to AZD1222 COVID-19 vaccine. The table came from immunoSEQ multiplex PCR; TCRdb's copy has only in-frame clones and leaves some out. The top ten clones hold roughly 1.5% of a sample with more than 85,000 clones, about 87% of them seen once. The sample consisted of peripheral blood, taken on day 0 of AZD1222 vaccination. All receptors derive from an adult in good health.

The chain recombines TRBV11-2 with TRBJ1-1; D perhaps matches TRBD1 (5 bases). CDR1 SGHAT and CDR2 FQNNGV come from the germline V gene. CDR3 size: 14 residues. V lost 1 base and J 3 bases, leaving 9 bases between the germline ends. DNA for the CDR3: TGTGCCAGCAGCTTAGGGGGGGAATACACTGAAGCTTTCTTT. Translating gives CASSLGGEYTEAFF.

The sample holds a few counts of this clone. The chain recombines TRBV11-2 with TRBJ1-4; possibly TRBD1 for D (6 bases). This CDR3 region has 14 residues. V was cut by 2 bases and J by 8 bases, with 12 bases left in between. Germline lookup yields CDR1 SGHAT and CDR2 FQNNGV. The CDR3 here is CASSLPGGEEKLFF. CDR3 sequence (DNA): TGTGCCAGCAGCTTACCTGGGGGCGAGGAAAAACTGTTTTTT.

J is TRBJ1-1 and V is TRBV6-5, with D possibly being TRBD1 (5 bases). This CDR3 region has 14 residues. Per germline, CDR1 MNHEY and CDR2 SVGAGI. The V end was cut by 6 bases, the J end by 0 bases, with 11 bases between. DNA of the CDR3: TGTGCCAGCAGACTCGCAGGGTTGAACACTGAAGCTTTCTTT. Translated: CASRLAGLNTEAFF.